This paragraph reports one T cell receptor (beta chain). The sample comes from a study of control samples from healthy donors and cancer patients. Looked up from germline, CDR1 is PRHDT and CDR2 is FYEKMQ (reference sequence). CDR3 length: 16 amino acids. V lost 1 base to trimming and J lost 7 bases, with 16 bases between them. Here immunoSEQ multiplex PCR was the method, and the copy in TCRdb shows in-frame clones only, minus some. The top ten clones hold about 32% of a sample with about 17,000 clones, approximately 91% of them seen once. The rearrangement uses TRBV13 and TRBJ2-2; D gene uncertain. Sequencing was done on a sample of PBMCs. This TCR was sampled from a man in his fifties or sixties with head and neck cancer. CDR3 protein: CASSLDVRASNGELFF. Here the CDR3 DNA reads TGTGCCAGCAGCTTAGACGTTCGGGCAAGTAACGGGGAGCTGTTTTTT. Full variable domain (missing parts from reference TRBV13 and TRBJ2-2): AAGVIQSPRHLIKEKRETATLKCYPIPRHDTVYWYQQGPGQDPQFLISFYEKMQSDKGSIPDRFSAQQFSDYHSELNMSSLELGDSALYFCASSLDVRASNGELFFGEGSRLTVL.